A selection of T cell receptor beta chains follows, all from one sample in a study of T cell clones after liver transplantation. Libraries were prepared by immunoSEQ multiplex PCR; TCRdb keeps only in-frame clonotypes and omits some of them. The sample consists of about 74,000 clones, 80% of them appearing once. The material was CD4+ T cells from blood, obtained before liver transplant. Source of these receptors: a human donor who received a liver transplant. Both conserved end residues are part of each CDR3. Each record gives: clone size, J gene, V gene, CDR3 protein. Only part of the rows carry a size: once, few, many, or a class if the clone is expanded.

clone size: NA
J gene: TRBJ1-1
V gene: TRBV29-1
CDR3 protein: CSVDSDDTEAFF

clone size: NA
J gene: TRBJ2-1
V gene: TRBV7-3
CDR3 protein: CASRDGTGNHNEQFF

clone size: few
J gene: TRBJ2-7
V gene: TRBV6-1
CDR3 protein: CASSHGQSYYEQYF

clone size: few
J gene: TRBJ2-3
V gene: TRBV28
CDR3 protein: CASSLGGSPDTQYF

clone size: NA
J gene: TRBJ2-2
V gene: TRBV6-1
CDR3 protein: CASSEAPLTGSGELFF

clone size: NA
J gene: TRBJ2-5
V gene: TRBV5-4
CDR3 protein: CASSTGLAGEGTQYF

clone size: few
J gene: TRBJ2-7
V gene: TRBV15
CDR3 protein: CATSREGTGAYEQYF

clone size: few
J gene: TRBJ1-2
V gene: TRBV2
CDR3 protein: CASRLDGNRYGYTF

clone size: few
J gene: TRBJ1-1
V gene: TRBV28
CDR3 protein: CASSSPGQGWSYTEAFF

clone size: NA
J gene: TRBJ1-1
V gene: TRBV6-4
CDR3 protein: CASSSQPFNTEAFF

clone size: NA
J gene: TRBJ1-5
V gene: TRBV7-2
CDR3 protein: CASSLLNQPQHF

clone size: NA
J gene: TRBJ1-5
V gene: TRBV19
CDR3 protein: CASSPRDRGTSNQPQHF

clone size: NA
J gene: TRBJ2-7
V gene: TRBV6-1
CDR3 protein: CASIPPGTGIYEQYF

clone size: NA
J gene: TRBJ2-3
V gene: TRBV6-1
CDR3 protein: CASAPSVGDTQYF

clone size: NA
J gene: TRBJ1-3
V gene: TRBV19
CDR3 protein: CASKEGSSGNTIYF

clone size: NA
J gene: TRBJ2-7
V gene: TRBV5-6
CDR3 protein: CASSRDRVDEQYF

clone size: few
J gene: TRBJ1-4
V gene: TRBV5-1
CDR3 protein: CASSLGATNEKLFF

clone size: NA
J gene: TRBJ1-1
V gene: TRBV7-2
CDR3 protein: CASSLAAVKNTEAFF

clone size: NA
J gene: TRBJ2-2
V gene: TRBV10-1
CDR3 protein: CASSGVGTANTGELFF

clone size: NA
J gene: TRBJ2-1
V gene: TRBV10-2
CDR3 protein: CASSDPSGPTHNEQFF

clone size: NA
J gene: TRBJ2-1
V gene: TRBV6-1
CDR3 protein: CASRSWTFYNEQFF

clone size: NA
J gene: TRBJ2-7
V gene: TRBV5-4
CDR3 protein: CASSFGGQGTYEQYF

clone size: NA
J gene: TRBJ1-2
V gene: TRBV7-9
CDR3 protein: CASSLGQGDGYTF

clone size: few
J gene: TRBJ1-5
V gene: TRBV9
CDR3 protein: CASSVGTSSGPQHF

clone size: few
J gene: TRBJ2-3
V gene: TRBV30
CDR3 protein: CAWSLGHSDTQYF

clone size: few
J gene: TRBJ2-7
V gene: TRBV19
CDR3 protein: CATDGGSPYEQYF

clone size: NA
J gene: TRBJ2-7
V gene: TRBV6-1
CDR3 protein: CASTEGTRWEYF

clone size: NA
J gene: TRBJ1-5
V gene: TRBV2
CDR3 protein: CASSELNSAQPQHF

clone size: NA
J gene: TRBJ1-2
V gene: TRBV7-9
CDR3 protein: CASSLAGIVSGYTF

clone size: NA
J gene: TRBJ1-1
V gene: TRBV28
CDR3 protein: CASNTGRVAFF

clone size: NA
J gene: TRBJ2-4
V gene: TRBV6-5
CDR3 protein: CASSYSRRLAKNIQYF

clone size: NA
J gene: TRBJ1-1
V gene: TRBV7-2
CDR3 protein: CASSLGTHREAFF

clone size: few
J gene: TRBJ2-7
V gene: TRBV2
CDR3 protein: CASSERVGGGSYEQYF

clone size: NA
J gene: TRBJ1-4
V gene: TRBV6-5
CDR3 protein: CASEDSHNEKLFF

clone size: NA
J gene: TRBJ1-4
V gene: TRBV2
CDR3 protein: CASSRDSENEKLFF

clone size: NA
J gene: TRBJ2-1
V gene: TRBV11-2
CDR3 protein: CASSLQGPSYNEQFF

clone size: NA
J gene: TRBJ1-3
V gene: TRBV5-4
CDR3 protein: CASSSGLYSGNTIYF

clone size: NA
J gene: TRBJ1-1
V gene: TRBV11-2
CDR3 protein: CASSRGQGASPGTEAFF

clone size: NA
J gene: TRBJ1-2
V gene: TRBV9
CDR3 protein: CASSVGAGVLVTNYGYTF

clone size: NA
J gene: TRBJ1-1
V gene: TRBV6-5
CDR3 protein: CASRYTGRGPAFF

clone size: NA
J gene: TRBJ1-1
V gene: TRBV6-6
CDR3 protein: CASSYMENTEAFF

clone size: NA
J gene: TRBJ2-7
V gene: TRBV18
CDR3 protein: CASSGTAHEQYF

clone size: NA
J gene: TRBJ2-1
V gene: TRBV5-4
CDR3 protein: CASSPTEDNEQFF

clone size: NA
J gene: TRBJ2-2
V gene: TRBV30
CDR3 protein: CAWSRQRELFF

clone size: NA
J gene: TRBJ2-1
V gene: TRBV5-1
CDR3 protein: CASSPEGASYNEQFF

clone size: NA
J gene: TRBJ2-1
V gene: TRBV5-1
CDR3 protein: CASSLVMTTYNEQFF

clone size: NA
J gene: TRBJ1-5
V gene: TRBV28
CDR3 protein: CASRRQGEQPQHF

clone size: once
J gene: TRBJ1-5
V gene: TRBV19
CDR3 protein: CASSRGPGQPQHF

clone size: few
J gene: TRBJ2-3
V gene: TRBV5-1
CDR3 protein: CASSWTSADTQYF

clone size: NA
J gene: TRBJ1-2
V gene: TRBV28
CDR3 protein: CASSFKGAGYTF

clone size: NA
J gene: TRBJ1-3
V gene: TRBV5-1
CDR3 protein: CASSQGGYGNTIYF

clone size: NA
J gene: TRBJ2-1
V gene: TRBV30
CDR3 protein: CAWSVGGKYNEQFF

clone size: NA
J gene: TRBJ2-2
V gene: TRBV2
CDR3 protein: CASSVRGRGTGELFF

clone size: once
J gene: TRBJ1-4
V gene: TRBV4-3
CDR3 protein: CASSQGVGDRGNEKLFF

clone size: NA
J gene: TRBJ2-7
V gene: TRBV6-6
CDR3 protein: CASHLTSSHEQYF

clone size: NA
J gene: TRBJ1-2
V gene: TRBV28
CDR3 protein: CASSSAPLGGEDGYTF

clone size: NA
J gene: TRBJ2-5
V gene: TRBV28
CDR3 protein: CASNSPGGGPQETQYF

clone size: few
J gene: TRBJ1-2
V gene: TRBV6-5
CDR3 protein: CASRPGHAYGYTF

clone size: NA
J gene: TRBJ1-2
V gene: TRBV6-6
CDR3 protein: CASSSSSGGNYGYTF

clone size: few
J gene: TRBJ1-5
V gene: TRBV10-1
CDR3 protein: CASSDSYQPQHF